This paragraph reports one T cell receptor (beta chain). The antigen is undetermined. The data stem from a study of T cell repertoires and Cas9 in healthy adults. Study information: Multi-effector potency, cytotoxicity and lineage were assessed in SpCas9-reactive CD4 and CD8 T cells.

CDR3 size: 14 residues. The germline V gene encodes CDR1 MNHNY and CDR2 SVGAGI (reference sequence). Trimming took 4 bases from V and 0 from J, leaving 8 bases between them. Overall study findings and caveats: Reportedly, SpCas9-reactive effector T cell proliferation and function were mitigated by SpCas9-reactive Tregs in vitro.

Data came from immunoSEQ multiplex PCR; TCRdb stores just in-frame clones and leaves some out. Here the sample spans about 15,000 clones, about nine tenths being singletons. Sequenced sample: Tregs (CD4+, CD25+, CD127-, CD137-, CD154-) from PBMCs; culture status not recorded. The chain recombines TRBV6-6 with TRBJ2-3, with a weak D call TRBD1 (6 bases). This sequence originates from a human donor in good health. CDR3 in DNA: TGTGCCAGCAGTTCCGACAGGAGCACAGATACGCAGTATTTT. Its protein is CASSSDRSTDTQYF.